Listed below are T cell receptor beta chains from one sample, sequenced in a study of radiation and T cells in renal cell carcinoma. TCRdb's copy holds only in-frame clones and misses some; the assay was immunoSEQ multiplex PCR. The sample has 100,000 to 150,000 clones, 81% seen once; the top ten hold roughly 5%. The sample here was blood, taken from a patient whose treatment included radiotherapy and nephrectomy. The receptors come from a man in his fifties or sixties with renal cell carcinoma. Each CDR3 is given with its conserved first and last residue. Each record gives: D gene, V gene, clone size, J gene, CDR3 DNA, CDR3 protein. The D gene is left open where the match is weak. The listing skips clone size in some rows; elsewhere it reads once, few, many or a size class.

d_gene: TRBD1
v_gene: TRBV19
abundance: few
j_gene: TRBJ1-1
CDR3nt: TGTGCCAGTAGCCCTAGGACAGGAGTGAACACTGAAGCTTTCTTT
CDR3aa: CASSPRTGVNTEAFF

d_gene: TRBD2
v_gene: TRBV5-1
abundance: .
j_gene: TRBJ2-5
CDR3nt: TGCGCCAGCAGCCCGGGGGGGCTGGAGACCCAGTACTTC
CDR3aa: CASSPGGLETQYF

d_gene: .
v_gene: TRBV9
abundance: .
j_gene: TRBJ2-1
CDR3nt: TGTGCCAGCAGCGTCTCCGGCAACTCCTACAATGAGCAGTTCTTC
CDR3aa: CASSVSGNSYNEQFF

d_gene: TRBD2
v_gene: TRBV28
abundance: .
j_gene: TRBJ2-1
CDR3nt: TGTGCCAGCACCACCTCTGGGAGGGGGCAGTTCTTC
CDR3aa: CASTTSGRGQFF

d_gene: TRBD1
v_gene: TRBV4-3
abundance: .
j_gene: TRBJ1-4
CDR3nt: TGCGCCAGCAGCCAAGGGGTAGGGGGCACGGTTTGGGAAAAACTGTTTTTT
CDR3aa: CASSQGVGGTVWEKLFF

d_gene: .
v_gene: TRBV27
abundance: .
j_gene: TRBJ2-5
CDR3nt: TGTGCCAGCAGTTTCCAAAGCGGTTTCCAAGAGACCCAGTACTTC
CDR3aa: CASSFQSGFQETQYF

d_gene: TRBD2
v_gene: TRBV10-3
abundance: .
j_gene: TRBJ2-7
CDR3nt: TGTGCCACCGTAGCGGGACCTACCTACGAGCAGTACTTC
CDR3aa: CATVAGPTYEQYF

d_gene: TRBD2
v_gene: TRBV4-2
abundance: .
j_gene: TRBJ2-3
CDR3nt: TGTGCCAGCAGCCAAGTTGTGGGGGGGAGCACAGATACGCAGTATTTT
CDR3aa: CASSQVVGGSTDTQYF

d_gene: TRBD2
v_gene: TRBV6-4
abundance: .
j_gene: TRBJ2-1
CDR3nt: TGTGCCAGCAGTAACGGGACTAGCGGGTACAATGAGCAGTTCTTC
CDR3aa: CASSNGTSGYNEQFF

d_gene: TRBD1
v_gene: TRBV5-1
abundance: .
j_gene: TRBJ2-5
CDR3nt: TGCGCCAGCAGCTTGGAGGCAGGGGGCGCGGAGACCCAGTACTTC
CDR3aa: CASSLEAGGAETQYF

d_gene: TRBD1
v_gene: TRBV5-1
abundance: .
j_gene: TRBJ2-3
CDR3nt: TGCGCCAGCAGCCAGGGGGCCACAGATACGCAGTATTTT
CDR3aa: CASSQGATDTQYF

d_gene: .
v_gene: TRBV6-4
abundance: once
j_gene: TRBJ1-6
CDR3nt: TGTGCCAGCAGTGAAGTCGGCTGGGAGGATCCCCTCCACTTT
CDR3aa: CASSEVGWEDPLHF

d_gene: .
v_gene: TRBV9
abundance: once
j_gene: TRBJ1-2
CDR3nt: TGTGCCAGCAGCGTAGATGGATATGGCTACACCTTC
CDR3aa: CASSVDGYGYTF

d_gene: TRBD2
v_gene: TRBV11-3
abundance: .
j_gene: TRBJ2-2
CDR3nt: TGTGCCAGCAGCCCTGGGGGACTAGCGGGAATATGGAACACCGGGGAGCTGTTTTTT
CDR3aa: CASSPGGLAGIWNTGELFF

d_gene: .
v_gene: TRBV27
abundance: .
j_gene: TRBJ2-5
CDR3nt: TGTGCCAGCAGTTTATTTCGGGATACGGAGACCCAGTACTTC
CDR3aa: CASSLFRDTETQYF

d_gene: TRBD2
v_gene: TRBV6-4
abundance: .
j_gene: TRBJ2-1
CDR3nt: TGTGCCAGCAGCCCCCGGGGGGGACCTAGCTCCTACAATGAGCAGTTCTTC
CDR3aa: CASSPRGGPSSYNEQFF

d_gene: .
v_gene: TRBV5-1
abundance: .
j_gene: TRBJ2-3
CDR3nt: TGCGCCAGCAGCCTGACAGGCCACTTCACAGATACGCAGTATTTT
CDR3aa: CASSLTGHFTDTQYF

d_gene: .
v_gene: TRBV5-1
abundance: .
j_gene: TRBJ2-7
CDR3nt: TGCGCCAGCAGCTTGGCGCTCAGGGGGGGCGAGCAGTACTTC
CDR3aa: CASSLALRGGEQYF

d_gene: TRBD2
v_gene: TRBV29-1
abundance: .
j_gene: TRBJ2-3
CDR3nt: TGCAGCGCCCCCAGCGGGAGGGGTGAGACAGATACGCAGTATTTT
CDR3aa: CSAPSGRGETDTQYF

d_gene: .
v_gene: TRBV6-1
abundance: few
j_gene: TRBJ2-7
CDR3nt: TGTGCCAGCAGTGAAGGAGGCCCCACGGGGCAGTACTTC
CDR3aa: CASSEGGPTGQYF

d_gene: .
v_gene: TRBV7-2
abundance: .
j_gene: TRBJ2-1
CDR3nt: TGTGCCAGCACCAGGGGAGGGATGAGCTCCTACAATGAGCAGTTCTTC
CDR3aa: CASTRGGMSSYNEQFF

d_gene: .
v_gene: TRBV7-9
abundance: .
j_gene: TRBJ1-4
CDR3nt: TGTGCCAGCAGCTTAGGTCCGGAGAGTAATGAAAAACTGTTTTTT
CDR3aa: CASSLGPESNEKLFF

d_gene: .
v_gene: TRBV5-1
abundance: .
j_gene: TRBJ2-6
CDR3nt: TGCGCCAGCAGCTTGAGCGGGTCTAGCGGGGCCAACGTCCTGACTTTC
CDR3aa: CASSLSGSSGANVLTF

d_gene: TRBD1
v_gene: TRBV11-2
abundance: .
j_gene: TRBJ1-1
CDR3nt: TGTGCCAGCAGCTTAGGAGACAGGGGCGTTGAAGCTTTCTTT
CDR3aa: CASSLGDRGVEAFF

d_gene: TRBD1
v_gene: TRBV2
abundance: .
j_gene: TRBJ1-4
CDR3nt: TGTGCCAGCAGTACTCCGGGACAGGGGGCGGTTGGTGAAAAACTGTTTTTT
CDR3aa: CASSTPGQGAVGEKLFF

d_gene: .
v_gene: TRBV28
abundance: .
j_gene: TRBJ1-1
CDR3nt: TGTGCCAGCAGTTTACCGACAGCAACCGAAGCTTTCTTT
CDR3aa: CASSLPTATEAFF

d_gene: .
v_gene: TRBV30
abundance: .
j_gene: TRBJ2-5
CDR3nt: TGTGCCTGGAGTGTGGGTCAAGAGACCCAGTACTTC
CDR3aa: CAWSVGQETQYF

d_gene: .
v_gene: TRBV2
abundance: .
j_gene: TRBJ1-1
CDR3nt: TGTGCCAGCAGTGCGGGACGGATGCCCCAGGAAGCTTTCTTT
CDR3aa: CASSAGRMPQEAFF

d_gene: .
v_gene: TRBV5-4
abundance: .
j_gene: TRBJ2-5
CDR3nt: TGTGCCAGTGCTCAGAGGGGCTACCAAGAGACCCAGTACTTC
CDR3aa: CASAQRGYQETQYF

d_gene: .
v_gene: TRBV25-1
abundance: .
j_gene: TRBJ2-1
CDR3nt: TGTGCCAGCAGGGACCCGCCGACTAGTTTTCGCTACAATGAGCAGTTCTTC
CDR3aa: CASRDPPTSFRYNEQFF

d_gene: .
v_gene: TRBV10-2
abundance: once
j_gene: TRBJ2-1
CDR3nt: TGCGCCTCCGTAGGACACACCTACAATGAGCAGTTCTTC
CDR3aa: CASVGHTYNEQFF

d_gene: TRBD2
v_gene: TRBV2
abundance: .
j_gene: TRBJ2-3
CDR3nt: TGTGCCAGCACCGAAACTAGCGGCCCGCAGTATTTT
CDR3aa: CASTETSGPQYF

d_gene: TRBD1
v_gene: TRBV4-1
abundance: .
j_gene: TRBJ2-1
CDR3nt: TGCGCCAGCAGCGCCGGGGGGACAGGGGTTGAGGCCTACAATGAGCAGTTCTTC
CDR3aa: CASSAGGTGVEAYNEQFF

d_gene: TRBD2
v_gene: TRBV19
abundance: .
j_gene: TRBJ2-1
CDR3nt: TGTGCCAGTAGCAACCGGGGGGGCCCCCACAATGAGCAGTTCTTC
CDR3aa: CASSNRGGPHNEQFF

d_gene: .
v_gene: TRBV11-2
abundance: few
j_gene: TRBJ2-7
CDR3nt: TGTGCCAGCAGCCCTGCCTTGGGTGTCGGGGCGGGCGAGCAGTACTTC
CDR3aa: CASSPALGVGAGEQYF

d_gene: .
v_gene: TRBV5-6
abundance: .
j_gene: TRBJ2-2
CDR3nt: TGTGCCAGCAGCTTGGTCGGGTACACCGGGGAGCTGTTTTTT
CDR3aa: CASSLVGYTGELFF

d_gene: .
v_gene: TRBV6-7
abundance: .
j_gene: TRBJ1-2
CDR3nt: TGTGCCAGCAGTTTTGTTGGCCATGGCTACACCTTC
CDR3aa: CASSFVGHGYTF

d_gene: .
v_gene: TRBV7-9
abundance: .
j_gene: TRBJ2-1
CDR3nt: TGTGCCAGCAGCCTAACGGTGAATGCCAATGAGCAGTTCTTC
CDR3aa: CASSLTVNANEQFF

d_gene: .
v_gene: TRBV28
abundance: .
j_gene: TRBJ2-7
CDR3nt: TGTGCCAGCAGTTTATCTTCCGAGCAGTACTTC
CDR3aa: CASSLSSEQYF

d_gene: .
v_gene: TRBV5-6
abundance: few
j_gene: TRBJ2-7
CDR3nt: TGTGCCAGCAGCGACCGACGAGGAGTCTACGAGCAGTACTTC
CDR3aa: CASSDRRGVYEQYF

d_gene: TRBD2
v_gene: TRBV15
abundance: .
j_gene: TRBJ2-1
CDR3nt: TGTGCCACCAGCAGGGGCCGGGGGAGCGGGAGGGACAATGAGCAGTTCTTC
CDR3aa: CATSRGRGSGRDNEQFF

d_gene: .
v_gene: TRBV6-5
abundance: .
j_gene: TRBJ1-2
CDR3nt: TGTGCCAGCAGCCCCCGCGGCTATGGCTACACCTTC
CDR3aa: CASSPRGYGYTF

d_gene: .
v_gene: TRBV11-2
abundance: once
j_gene: TRBJ2-1
CDR3nt: TGTGCCAGCAGCTTAGGGGCTTACTCCTACAATGAGCAGTTCTTC
CDR3aa: CASSLGAYSYNEQFF

d_gene: TRBD1
v_gene: TRBV18
abundance: few
j_gene: TRBJ1-5
CDR3nt: TGTGCCAGCTCAGCGATGACAGGGGGCGATCAGCCCCAGCATTTT
CDR3aa: CASSAMTGGDQPQHF

d_gene: .
v_gene: TRBV19
abundance: .
j_gene: TRBJ2-1
CDR3nt: TGTGCCAGCCACCAGGACACCGCCTACAATGAGCAGTTCTTC
CDR3aa: CASHQDTAYNEQFF

d_gene: TRBD1
v_gene: TRBV30
abundance: few
j_gene: TRBJ2-7
CDR3nt: TGTGCCTGGAGTCCCGGGACAGCAACCTACGAGCAGTACTTC
CDR3aa: CAWSPGTATYEQYF

d_gene: TRBD2
v_gene: TRBV7-9
abundance: .
j_gene: TRBJ2-1
CDR3nt: TGTGCCAGCAGCTTATTAGCGGGGGTTTACAATGAGCAGTTCTTC
CDR3aa: CASSLLAGVYNEQFF

d_gene: .
v_gene: TRBV19
abundance: .
j_gene: TRBJ1-1
CDR3nt: TGTGCCAGTAGTAAGGACAGAATGAACACTGAAGCTTTCTTT
CDR3aa: CASSKDRMNTEAFF

d_gene: .
v_gene: TRBV10-1
abundance: .
j_gene: TRBJ1-5
CDR3nt: TGCGCCAGCCTCATCGTCCGGGCTAACAATCAGCCCCAGCATTTT
CDR3aa: CASLIVRANNQPQHF

d_gene: .
v_gene: TRBV15
abundance: .
j_gene: TRBJ2-2
CDR3nt: TGTGCCACCCGTGAGTCCGGGGAGCTGTTTTTT
CDR3aa: CATRESGELFF

d_gene: .
v_gene: TRBV7-8
abundance: .
j_gene: TRBJ1-2
CDR3nt: TGTGCCAGCAGCTTAGAGCGCCAAACTAACTATGGCTACACCTTC
CDR3aa: CASSLERQTNYGYTF

d_gene: .
v_gene: TRBV2
abundance: few
j_gene: TRBJ1-2
CDR3nt: TGTGCCAGCAGTGAGGTCCCCAACTATGGCTACACCTTC
CDR3aa: CASSEVPNYGYTF

d_gene: .
v_gene: TRBV14
abundance: .
j_gene: TRBJ2-3
CDR3nt: TGTGCCAGCAGCCAGGGAGCCCCATGGTTACATTTT
CDR3aa: CASSQGAPWLHF

d_gene: .
v_gene: TRBV10-3
abundance: .
j_gene: TRBJ2-5
CDR3nt: TGTGCCATCAGTGTATCGACAGGCTTACAAGAGACCCAGTACTTC
CDR3aa: CAISVSTGLQETQYF

d_gene: .
v_gene: TRBV27
abundance: .
j_gene: TRBJ2-7
CDR3nt: TGTGCCAGCAGTTTATCGGGTTTAGGCGGGGAGCAGTACTTC
CDR3aa: CASSLSGLGGEQYF

d_gene: TRBD1
v_gene: TRBV6-1
abundance: .
j_gene: TRBJ1-5
CDR3nt: TGTGCCAGCAGTTCCCTGGACAGGAATGAGCATTTT
CDR3aa: CASSSLDRNEHF

d_gene: TRBD1
v_gene: TRBV5-1
abundance: .
j_gene: TRBJ1-3
CDR3nt: TGCGCCAGCAGCTTGGGGACAGGGGCTGTTGGAAACACCATATATTTT
CDR3aa: CASSLGTGAVGNTIYF